The 23 T cell receptor beta chains in this list originate from one sample, sequenced in a study of molecular identifiers for immune sequencing clone quantification. TCRdb called the PCR reads again in MiXCR, with one record for every CDR3 protein. The sample includes hundreds of thousands of distinct CDR3 sequences, approximately 24% of them seen just once. The specimen sequenced was naive CD8+ T cells from blood, with Jurkat cell RNA spiked in. The subset is: FACS-sorted CD8+CD4-CCR7+CD45RA+ naive T cells. These receptors were collected from a human donor in good health. Some libraries in this study had Jurkat cell RNA spiked in.

The table lists this clonotype with many counts. The gene calls are TRBV14 and TRBJ2-7; D uncertain. CDR1 and CDR2 (germline): SGHDN, FVKESK. V lost 0 bases, J lost 3 bases, and 3 bases lay in between. This CDR3 is built from 12 residues. The CDR3 reads CASSQDRYEQYF. CDR3 coding DNA: TGTGCCAGCAGCCAAGACCGCTACGAGCAGTACTTC.

Only a few counts were recorded for this clonotype. The gene calls are TRBV19 and TRBJ1-1; 7 positions agree with TRBD1. The CDR3 is 14 amino acids. V lost 3 bases to trimming and J lost 6 bases; unmatched junction nucleotides: 7. The germline V gene encodes CDR1 LNHDA and CDR2 SQIVND (reference sequence). The CDR3 is CASSIGTAYPEAFF. The CDR3 region has the DNA TGTGCCAGTAGTATTGGGACAGCTTATCCTGAAGCTTTCTTT. Supplemented by reference TRBV19 and TRBJ1-1, the full variable domain reads DGGITQSPKYLFRKEGQNVTLSCEQNLNHDAMYWYRQDPGQGLRLIYYSQIVNDFQKGDIAEGYSVSREKKESFPLTVTSAQKNPTAFYLCASSIGTAYPEAFFGQGTRLTVV.

The rearrangement uses TRBV27 and TRBJ2-7, with D possibly TRBD2 on 6 matching bases. Germline CDR1 and CDR2: MNHEY and SMNVEV (reference sequence). V dropped 5 bases and J dropped 2 bases, with 13 bases sitting between them. The CDR3 has 14 residues. The chain's CDR3 is CASSLRLGPYEQYF. In DNA, the CDR3 is TGTGCCAGCAGTCTCCGACTAGGCCCCTACGAGCAGTACTTC.

This clonotype occurred many times. V usage is TRBV12-3 or TRBV12-4 and J usage is TRBJ2-6, with TRBD1 identical over 8 bases. The CDR3 extends over 17 amino acids. Losses at the gene ends were 6 bases for V and 0 bases for J; bases not matched to a gene: 7. CDR3 sequence: CASRPGQGSSGANVLTF. The CDR3 nucleotides are TGTGCCAGCAGACCCGGACAGGGCTCCTCTGGGGCCAACGTCCTGACTTTC.

The CDR3 protein is CASSLVRGSAEAFF. CDR3 sequence (DNA): TGTGCCAGCAGCTTAGTTCGGGGGAGTGCTGAAGCTTTCTTT. The chain uses TRBV11-2 and TRBJ1-1; TRBD1 is a possible D gene (5 bases). V shed 1 base and J shed 6 bases, with 12 bases lying between them. CDR3 length equals 14 residues. The germline gives CDR1 SGHAT, CDR2 FQNNGV.

Concerning this clonotype itself: The junction and the germline gene differ at one end; a read error may be behind it. The V call is TRBV19, the J call TRBJ2-7; TRBD2 aligns across 7 bases. The CDR3 runs 13 residues. Per the germline V gene, CDR1 is LNHDA and CDR2 is SQIVND (reference sequence). CDR3 in DNA: TGTGCCAGTAGTACTAGCGGCCCCTACGAGCAGCACTTC. It specifies CASSTSGPYEQHF.

This clonotype was observed many times. The rearrangement joins TRBV30 to TRBJ2-3, with TRBD2 as a possible D gene (5 bases). Trimming pared 3 bases from V and 0 bases from J, leaving 13 bases between. Germline V CDR1 and CDR2: GTSNPN, SVGIG (reference sequence). The CDR3 spans 15 residues. The CDR3 is CAWSQEVGSTDTQYF. The CDR3 DNA follows: TGTGCCTGGAGCCAGGAGGTGGGTAGCACAGATACGCAGTATTTT.

As regards this clonotype: Given a much more abundant clone one base away, this may be a read error. The chain is built from TRBV4-1 and TRBJ2-7; 8 bases are a match to TRBD1. Germline values: CDR1 MGHRA, CDR2 YSYEKL. CDR3 length equals 17 residues. This CDR3 is CASSQENLDRASYEQCF. The CDR3 nucleotides are TGCGCCAGCAGCCAAGAAAACTTGGACAGGGCCTCCTACGAGCAGTGCTTC.

This clonotype was detected only once. The CDR3 ends on some other residue instead of the conserved phenylalanine or tryptophan, so this is likely a read error. The chain employs TRBV12-3 or TRBV12-4 and TRBJ1-5; D is possibly TRBD1 (6 bases). The CDR3 covers 13 residues. The germline V and J ends were trimmed by 6 bases and 1 base, with 7 bases remaining between them. This CDR3 reads CASSQGSNQPQHL. The DNA of the CDR3 is TGTGCCAGCAGCCAGGGGAGCAATCAGCCCCAGCATCTT.

The table lists this clonotype with a few counts. V gene TRBV30 combines with J gene TRBJ2-3, with 7 nucleotides matching TRBD2. CDR3 length equals 15 residues. Unmatched junction bases numbered 11, after V lost 5 bases and J lost 3 bases. CDR1 and CDR2 from the germline V gene are GTSNPN and SVGIG (reference sequence). For the CDR3, the DNA is TGTGCCTGGGAGGGTTGGGGGGGGATTACAGATACGCAGTATTTT. Translated: CAWEGWGGITDTQYF.

At least ten counts were recorded for this clonotype. This chain links TRBV5-1 with TRBJ2-5; TRBD2 agrees at 15 bases. Germline V gives CDR1 SGHRS, CDR2 YFSETQ. This CDR3 region has 16 residues. With 3 bases clipped from V and 2 bases from J, the junction kept 2 bases outside the gene matches. The CDR3 coding sequence is TGCGCCAGCAGCTCAGGACTAGCGGGGGGGCAAGAGACCCAGTACTTC. Amino acids: CASSSGLAGGQETQYF.

This clonotype appeared many times. As DNA, the CDR3 is TGTGCCAGCAGTTTATTTCCGGTGAATCAGCCCCAGCATTTT. This encodes CASSLFPVNQPQHF. The rearrangement joins TRBV27 to TRBJ1-5; D is unclear. Trimming cost V 1 base and J 4 bases, with 8 bases left between them. Germline CDR1 reads MNHEY; CDR2 reads SMNVEV (reference sequence). The CDR3 length is 14 residues.

The V gene is TRBV27, the J gene TRBJ2-4, with 12 positions matching TRBD2. The CDR3 extends over 15 amino acids. After removal of 1 base from V and 7 bases from J, the junction contained 2 bases not matched to a gene. Germline-derived CDR1 and CDR2 are MNHEY and SMNVEV (reference sequence). The CDR3 DNA sequence: TGTGCCAGCAGTTTATTCCTAGCGGGAGGGAACATTCAGTACTTC. This encodes CASSLFLAGGNIQYF.

This clonotype was picked up many times. The chain combines TRBV13 with TRBJ2-5, with 12 bases lining up with TRBD2. CDR1 and CDR2 (germline): PRHDT, FYEKMQ (reference sequence). The CDR3 covers 15 residues. The V gene end was trimmed by 4 bases and the J gene end by 2 bases; junction bases not matched to a gene: 2. The CDR3 loop reads CASSSTSGSQETQYF. In DNA, the CDR3 is TGTGCCAGCAGCTCGACTAGCGGGAGTCAAGAGACCCAGTACTTC. Drawing the rest from reference TRBV13 and TRBJ2-5, the complete variable domain is AAGVIQSPRHLIKEKRETATLKCYPIPRHDTVYWYQQGPGQDPQFLISFYEKMQSDKGSIPDRFSAQQFSDYHSELNMSSLELGDSALYFCASSSTSGSQETQYFGPGTRLLVL.

The chain is built from TRBV4-3 and TRBJ2-1; a possible D gene is TRBD2 (6 bases). Trimming took off 0 bases at V and 0 bases at J, with 9 bases between the two ends. Germline V gives CDR1 LGHNA, CDR2 YSLEER. This CDR3 contains 16 residues. CDR3 coding DNA: TGCGCCAGCAGCCAAGACGTGGGGGGCTCCTACAATGAGCAGTTCTTC. Translation gives CASSQDVGGSYNEQFF.

This clonotype has ten or more counts. V and J are TRBV12-3 or TRBV12-4 and TRBJ1-1; D may be TRBD1 (6 bases). CDR3 length: 13 amino acids. V lost 6 bases to trimming and J lost 3 bases, with 11 bases between them. Here the CDR3 reads CASSSGTHTEAFF. The CDR3 DNA reads TGTGCCAGCAGCTCTGGGACACACACTGAAGCTTTCTTT.

This clonotype has a count of ten or more. The chain has TRBV5-6 and TRBJ1-5; the D gene is possibly TRBD1 (5 bases). V lost 3 bases and J lost 7, with 14 bases in between. Germline values: CDR1 SGHDT, CDR2 YYEEEE. CDR3 length equals 14 residues. The DNA for the CDR3 is TGTGCCAGCAGCTATCACCGGGGGACGCAGCCCCAGCATTTT. Protein: CASSYHRGTQPQHF.

In this sample, this clonotype turned up many times. The rearrangement joins TRBV5-8 to TRBJ2-7; D is perhaps TRBD1 or TRBD2 (5 bases each). Trimming pared 0 bases from V and 3 bases from J, leaving 10 bases between. This CDR3 has 14 residues. Germline V gene sequence: CDR1 SGHTS, CDR2 YDEGEE. For the CDR3, the DNA is TGTGCCAGCAGCTTGGACGAGGGGTTCTACGAGCAGTACTTC. Protein: CASSLDEGFYEQYF.

Ten or more counts support this clonotype. This rearrangement joins TRBV7-6 to TRBJ2-5; no definite D call. Trimming removed 1 base at V and 2 bases at J, with 11 bases between. Germline V CDR1 and CDR2: SGHVS, FNYEAQ. The CDR3 extends over 15 amino acids. The CDR3 region is CASSLDDAVQETQYF. The CDR3 DNA follows: TGTGCCAGCAGCTTAGATGACGCGGTTCAAGAGACCCAGTACTTC. The whole variable domain, remainder taken from reference TRBV7-6 and TRBJ2-5, is GAGVSQSPRYKVTKRGQDVALRCDPISGHVSLYWYRQALGQGPEFLTYFNYEAQQDKSGLPNDRFSAERPEGSISTLTIQRTEQRDSAMYRCASSLDDAVQETQYFGPGTRLLVL.

Concerning this clonotype itself: Given a much more abundant clone one base away, this may be a read error. The V call is TRBV6-6, the J call TRBJ2-5; 15 positions match TRBD2. The CDR3 is made up of 17 amino acids. V shed 4 bases, J shed 5 bases, and the junction held 8 bases outside the gene matches. The germline V gene encodes CDR1 MNHNY and CDR2 SVGAGI (reference sequence). The CDR3 reads CASSSGLAGGPGETQYF. CDR3 coding DNA: TGTGCCAGCAGTTCCGGACTAGCGGGAGGGCCGGGGGAGACCCAGTACTTC.

This clonotype was seen at least ten times. The CDR3 here is CASSPGQEISDIQYF. The CDR3 DNA follows: TGTGCCAGTAGCCCGGGACAGGAGATCTCGGACATTCAGTACTTC. The chain combines TRBV19 with TRBJ2-4; 8 nucleotides line up with TRBD1. Germline V gene lookup returns CDR1 LNHDA and CDR2 SQIVND (reference sequence). V trimming: 6 bases; J trimming: 8 bases; junction bases outside the gene matches: 12. This CDR3 has 15 residues. Full variable domain (remainder filled in from reference TRBV19 and TRBJ2-4): DGGITQSPKYLFRKEGQNVTLSCEQNLNHDAMYWYRQDPGQGLRLIYYSQIVNDFQKGDIAEGYSVSREKKESFPLTVTSAQKNPTAFYLCASSPGQEISDIQYFGAGTRLSVL.

Remarks on this clonotype: A read error may account for a junction end that differs from germline. This chain links TRBV12-3 or TRBV12-4 with TRBJ2-2; D unresolved. The CDR3 extends over 15 amino acids. The CDR3 is CASSLGSFTPGELFF. CDR3 nucleotide sequence: TGTGCCAGCAGCTTAGGTAGCTTTACGCCCGGGGAGCTGTTTTTT.

As concerns this clonotype: Given a much more abundant clone one base away, this may be a read error. The chain is built from TRBV4-1 and TRBJ2-3; D not resolved. Germline V gene sequence: CDR1 MGHRA, CDR2 YSYEKL. The CDR3 length is 15 residues. The germline V and J ends were trimmed by 4 bases and 4 bases, with 15 bases remaining between them. CDR3 bases: TGCGCCAGCAGCCCAACCGGTATCCACGCAGATACGCAGTATTTT. The encoded protein is CASSPTGIHADTQYF.